This T cell receptor (beta chain) comes out of a study of T cells in tuberculosis. About the research overall: Blood was taken before or within 7 days of anti-tuberculosis therapy.

Sequencing was performed with immunoSEQ multiplex PCR; in TCRdb, only in-frame clones are kept and a portion is missing. The data contain about 38,000 clones, around 94% of them singletons. Time point specified: new active TB diagnosis, blood taken before or within 7 days of starting treatment. Included patients were adults of at least 18, HIV-seronegative, South African. The V end was cut by 2 bases, the J end by 4 bases, with 3 bases between. The germline V gene has CDR1 SGHNT and CDR2 YENEEA. The CDR3 totals 12 residues. Regarding the study as a whole: Smaller alpha distances in active tuberculosis partly reflected shorter CDR3-alpha lengths. Cases with active tuberculosis were adults, while controls were adolescents.

Points on this clone: Its antigen is undetermined.

The sequence came from an adult with tuberculosis. J is TRBJ1-5 and V is TRBV11-3; D remains ambiguous. Sequenced here: PBMCs, sampled at tuberculosis diagnosis. The CDR3 protein is CASSLTNQPQHF. CDR3 coding DNA: TGTGCCAGCAGCTTAACAAATCAGCCCCAGCATTTT.